This TCR beta chain was sequenced during a study of cytomegalovirus exposure and HLA in healthy donors. The wider study: Tens of millions of unique TCRs from HLA-typed donors were held in an early release of data. The Caucasian-associated ancestry cluster contained about four fifths of the roughly 400 genotyped donors. Notes on the study in general: The study listed some 160 cytomegalovirus-associated TCR beta chains. A later examination showed that TCR association rates differed by HLA locus, with DRB1 most and HLA-C fewest.

The CDR3 covers 13 residues. V gave up 5 bases and J gave up 3 bases; unmatched junction bases: 3. Germline V gene lookup returns CDR1 SGHVS and CDR2 FQNEAQ. Points on this clone: Its antigen is undetermined.

PCR amplification relied on 60 Vbeta primers (plus 13 Jbeta primers). Here immunoSEQ multiplex PCR was the method, and the copy in TCRdb shows in-frame clones only, minus some. The data hold about 160,000 clones, with roughly 80% observed a single time. The sequenced material came from PBMCs. This clonotype originated in a male donor in good health and CMV-seropositive. V is TRBV7-8 and J is TRBJ2-7, with 8 bases lining up with TRBD1. The CDR3 sequence is CASSPGQVYEQYF. The CDR3 coding sequence is TGTGCCAGCAGCCCGGGACAGGTCTACGAGCAGTACTTC. Variable domain in full (rest from reference TRBV7-8 and TRBJ2-7): GAGVSQSPRYKVAKRGQDVALRCDPISGHVSLFWYQQALGQGPEFLTYFQNEAQLDKSGLPSDRFFAERPEGSVSTLKIQRTQQEDSAVYLCASSPGQVYEQYFGPGTRLTVT.